This paragraph covers one T cell receptor beta chain sequence. The data stem from a study of blood T cell repertoires in COVID-19. Study information: Sites in the United States, Italy and Spain provided acute and convalescent COVID-19 samples.

Here immunoSEQ multiplex PCR was the method, and the copy in TCRdb shows in-frame clones only, minus some. Of around 370,000 clones in the sample, about 90% are singletons; the top ten hold approximately 6.2%. The CDR3 contains 15 residues. Looked up from germline, CDR1 is LNHDA and CDR2 is SQIVND (reference sequence). Trimming pared 9 bases from V and 4 bases from J, leaving 20 bases between. Sequences were obtained from peripheral blood. This receptor was identified in a man aged 18-30 years with active or convalescent COVID-19. The chain uses TRBV19 and TRBJ2-3; tentatively, D is TRBD2 (7 bases). The CDR3: CASLFRGGSSDTQYF. DNA of the CDR3: TGTGCCAGCCTATTCAGGGGCGGGAGCTCAGATACGCAGTATTTT.